Listed below are T cell receptor beta chains from one sample, sequenced in a study of T cell responses to AZD1222 COVID-19 vaccine. Only in-frame clones appear in the TCRdb table, and some are missing; sequencing was by immunoSEQ multiplex PCR. The sample consists of 100,000 to 150,000 clones, 88% of them appearing once. The sequencing used peripheral blood, collected on day 0 of AZD1222 vaccination. The receptor set was obtained from an adult in good health. Both conserved end residues are part of each CDR3. The D gene is left open where the match is weak. Clone size is shown for a subset of rows, as once, few, many or a class of expanded clone.

clone size	J gene	D gene	V gene	CDR3 DNA	CDR3 protein
.	TRBJ1-4	.	TRBV5-8	TGTGCCAGCAGCTTGCTTGGGTCCGATAATGAAAAACTGTTTTTT	CASSLLGSDNEKLFF
.	TRBJ2-5	.	TRBV19	TGTGCCAGTAGTCAAGGCCGGGACGGGGAGACCCAGTACTTC	CASSQGRDGETQYF
.	TRBJ1-3	.	TRBV6-5	TGTGCCAGCTTCCCGGGGGACTCTGGAAACACCATATATTTT	CASFPGDSGNTIYF
.	TRBJ2-1	TRBD2	TRBV25-1	TGTGCCAGCAGTGCCCCGGGAGGGCCCAATGAGCAGTTCTTC	CASSAPGGPNEQFF
few	TRBJ1-1	.	TRBV9	TGTGCCAGCAGCGTAAGTCCGTGGGACACTGAAGCTTTCTTT	CASSVSPWDTEAFF
.	TRBJ1-6	.	TRBV11-2	TGTGCCAGCAGCTCCTCGGGATCCTATAATTCACCCCTCCACTTT	CASSSSGSYNSPLHF
few	TRBJ2-2	TRBD2	TRBV4-1	TGCGCCAGCAGGGACTACGGGGGGGCGTCAACGAACACCGGGGAGCTGTTTTTT	CASRDYGGASTNTGELFF
.	TRBJ2-2	.	TRBV7-2	TGTGCCAGCAGCCTGGCTGGAACCGGGGAGCTGTTTTTT	CASSLAGTGELFF
.	TRBJ2-7	TRBD1	TRBV7-9	TGTGCCAGCAGCTTCCCGGACAGGGGGCACGACGAGCAGTACTTC	CASSFPDRGHDEQYF
once	TRBJ2-3	.	TRBV5-6	TGTGCCAGCAGCTCCGGACTGTACACAGATACGCAGTATTTT	CASSSGLYTDTQYF
.	TRBJ2-5	.	TRBV28	TGTGCCAGCAGTGGACCGCAAGAGACCCAGTACTTC	CASSGPQETQYF
.	TRBJ1-3	.	TRBV28	TGTGCCAGCAGTTTAACCAGGGGTGCCGGAAACACCATATATTTT	CASSLTRGAGNTIYF
few	TRBJ1-4	.	TRBV2	TGTGCCAGCAGCGCAAACGGGGCGACTAATGAAAAACTGTTTTTT	CASSANGATNEKLFF
once	TRBJ1-5	TRBD1	TRBV6-6	TGTGCCAGCAGTCAGACAGGGCTCAATCAGCCCCAGCATTTT	CASSQTGLNQPQHF
.	TRBJ2-5	TRBD2	TRBV7-2	TGTGCCAGCAGCTTAGCTAGCGGGAACCAAGAGACCCAGTACTTC	CASSLASGNQETQYF
.	TRBJ1-4	.	TRBV19	TGTGCCAGTAGTGGAGGTGCAACTAATGAAAAACTGTTTTTT	CASSGGATNEKLFF
.	TRBJ1-5	.	TRBV19	TGTGCCAGTAGTCGGTCAAGGGAGGGGAATCAGCCCCAGCATTTT	CASSRSREGNQPQHF
.	TRBJ1-1	.	TRBV7-2	TGTGCCAGCAGCATCATGAGGGGCGGCACTGAAGCTTTCTTT	CASSIMRGGTEAFF
.	TRBJ2-1	.	TRBV19	TGTGCCAGTACCCTGACCCCAGGGTACGGTGAGCAGTTCTTC	CASTLTPGYGEQFF
.	TRBJ1-1	.	TRBV6-5	TGTGCCAGCCCCTCCTCTCTCGTGGACACTGAAGCTTTCTTT	CASPSSLVDTEAFF
.	TRBJ2-5	.	TRBV7-7	TGTGCCAGCAGCGCGACCCTTGGGGGCCAAGAGACCCAGTACTTC	CASSATLGGQETQYF
.	TRBJ1-3	TRBD1	TRBV28	TGTGCCACTCGACAGGGGGCCTCTGGAAACACCATATATTTT	CATRQGASGNTIYF
.	TRBJ2-1	.	TRBV6-6	TGTGCCAGCAGTTACTCAGCAGGTAACAATGAGCAGTTCTTC	CASSYSAGNNEQFF
.	TRBJ2-2	.	TRBV9	TGTGCCAGCAGCGTAGGCCAGCAGAACACCGGGGAGCTGTTTTTT	CASSVGQQNTGELFF
.	TRBJ2-5	TRBD2	TRBV5-1	TGCGCCAGCAGCCCTGGGACTAGCGGGGTCCAAGAGACCCAGTACTTC	CASSPGTSGVQETQYF
.	TRBJ1-2	.	TRBV6-5	TGTGCCAGCAGAAGAGAGAACTATGGCTACACCTTC	CASRRENYGYTF
.	TRBJ2-7	.	TRBV19	TGTGCCAGTAGTATCGCCGACGGCTACGAGCAGTACTTC	CASSIADGYEQYF
.	TRBJ2-5	.	TRBV15	TGTGCCACCAGCAGAGATGGACAGACCCAGTACTTC	CATSRDGQTQYF
few	TRBJ2-1	TRBD2	TRBV4-3	TGCGCCAGCAGCCAGGGGGCTGGGGCTAGCGGGTACAATGAGCAGTTCTTC	CASSQGAGASGYNEQFF
.	TRBJ1-1	.	TRBV19	TGTGCCAGTAGTTCCAACGGGGGGAACACTGAAGCTTTCTTT	CASSSNGGNTEAFF
once	TRBJ1-2	.	TRBV11-2	TGTGCCAGCAGCTTACGGTGGGGGCAGGGGAACTATGGCTACACCTTC	CASSLRWGQGNYGYTF
.	TRBJ1-2	.	TRBV7-3	TGTGCCAGCAGCCCCGGACAGCCTTATGGCTACACCTTC	CASSPGQPYGYTF
.	TRBJ1-1	TRBD1	TRBV15	TGTGCCACCAGCAGAGATAGTTGGGACAGCGGGAGGGGTACTGAAGCTTTCTTT	CATSRDSWDSGRGTEAFF
.	TRBJ2-3	TRBD1	TRBV2	TGTGCCAGCAGGGGGACAGTTGGCACAGATACGCAGTATTTT	CASRGTVGTDTQYF
.	TRBJ2-1	TRBD2	TRBV9	TGTGCCAGCAGCGTAGAACTAGCGGGAGTCGATGAGCAGTTCTTC	CASSVELAGVDEQFF
.	TRBJ2-1	.	TRBV6-5	TGTGCCAGCAAAGATACAGGGCCCTGGGAGCAGTTCTTC	CASKDTGPWEQFF
once	TRBJ1-3	.	TRBV9	TGTGCCAGCAGCGTCGCAGGGTGGGCTGGAAACACCATATATTTT	CASSVAGWAGNTIYF
.	TRBJ2-7	.	TRBV5-4	TGTGCCAGCAGCTTCAACCCTAAAGGTTGGGAGCAGTACTTC	CASSFNPKGWEQYF
.	TRBJ2-7	TRBD2	TRBV7-8	TGTGCCAGCAGCTCGGGACTAGCGGGATCCTACGAGCAGTACTTC	CASSSGLAGSYEQYF
.	TRBJ2-7	TRBD1	TRBV5-1	TGCGCCAGCAGACAGGGGGCTAGCGAGCAGTACTTC	CASRQGASEQYF
once	TRBJ1-4	.	TRBV19	TGTGCCAGTAGTATCCCTCAGACGGCAACTAATGAAAAACTGTTTTTT	CASSIPQTATNEKLFF
.	TRBJ1-1	.	TRBV19	TGTGCCAGTAAAAGGAGGGAAACTGAAGCTTTCTTT	CASKRRETEAFF
.	TRBJ2-7	TRBD1	TRBV10-3	TGTGCCATCAGTGAGTTGGCAGGGGGCGAGCAGTACTTC	CAISELAGGEQYF
.	TRBJ2-7	.	TRBV5-1	TGCGCCAGCAGCTTGGCTATCCTGACAGGAACCCCCTACGAGCAGTACTTC	CASSLAILTGTPYEQYF
.	TRBJ1-2	.	TRBV6-5	TGTGCCAGCAGTTACGTGAAAGGGGGCTATGGCTACACCTTC	CASSYVKGGYGYTF
.	TRBJ2-2	.	TRBV2	TGTGCCAGCAGTGAACTAGCAGCCTCGACCGGGGAGCTGTTTTTT	CASSELAASTGELFF
.	TRBJ2-5	TRBD1	TRBV27	TGTGCCAGCAGTTTGGGGGACAGGGTCCAAGAGACCCAGTACTTC	CASSLGDRVQETQYF
.	TRBJ1-1	.	TRBV27	TGTGCCAGCAGTTTATGGTCAAAGTCCAATAGGGCAGGGAGACTAGCTTTCTTT	CASSLWSKSNRAGRLAFF
.	TRBJ2-2	.	TRBV7-2	TGTGCCAGCAGCTTAGTAGGGGCGGCCGGGGAGCTGTTTTTT	CASSLVGAAGELFF
.	TRBJ1-4	.	TRBV15	TGTGCCACCAGCAGAGACAGGGAGTATAATGAAAAACTGTTTTTT	CATSRDREYNEKLFF
.	TRBJ1-4	.	TRBV5-1	TGCGCCAGCAGGACAGAGGGTGAAAAACTGTTTTTT	CASRTEGEKLFF